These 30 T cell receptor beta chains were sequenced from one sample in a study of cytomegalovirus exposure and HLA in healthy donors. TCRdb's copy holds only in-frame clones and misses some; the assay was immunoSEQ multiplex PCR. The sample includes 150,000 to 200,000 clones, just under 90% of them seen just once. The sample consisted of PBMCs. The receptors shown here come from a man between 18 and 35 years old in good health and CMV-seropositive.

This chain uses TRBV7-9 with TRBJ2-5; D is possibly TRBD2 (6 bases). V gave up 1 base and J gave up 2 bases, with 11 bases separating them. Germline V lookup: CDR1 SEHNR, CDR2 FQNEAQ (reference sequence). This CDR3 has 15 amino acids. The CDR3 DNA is TGTGCCAGCAGCTTAGGCGGGACGATACAAGAGACCCAGTACTTC. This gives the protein CASSLGGTIQETQYF.

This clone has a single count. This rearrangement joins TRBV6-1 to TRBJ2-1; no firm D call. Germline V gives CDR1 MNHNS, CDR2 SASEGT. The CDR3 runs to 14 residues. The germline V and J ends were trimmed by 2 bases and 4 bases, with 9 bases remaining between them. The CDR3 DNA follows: TGTGCCAGCAGTGAAATTGGCAGGTACAATGAGCAGTTCTTC. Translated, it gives CASSEIGRYNEQFF.

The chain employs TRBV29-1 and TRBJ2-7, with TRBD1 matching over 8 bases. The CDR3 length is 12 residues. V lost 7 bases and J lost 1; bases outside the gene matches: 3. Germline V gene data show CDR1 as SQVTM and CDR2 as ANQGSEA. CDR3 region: CSAGQGSYEQYF. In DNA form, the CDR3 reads TGCAGCGCCGGACAGGGTTCCTACGAGCAGTACTTC.

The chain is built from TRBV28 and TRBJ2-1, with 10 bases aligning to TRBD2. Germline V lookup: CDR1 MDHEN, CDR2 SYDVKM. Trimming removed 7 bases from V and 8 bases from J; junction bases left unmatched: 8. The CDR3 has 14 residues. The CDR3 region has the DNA TGTGCCAGCACCCCTTCCCTAGCGGGAGATGAGCAGTTCTTC. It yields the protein CASTPSLAGDEQFF. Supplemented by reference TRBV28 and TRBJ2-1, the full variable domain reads DVKVTQSSRYLVKRTGEKVFLECVQDMDHENMFWYRQDPGLGLRLIYFSYDVKMKEKGDIPEGYSVSREKKERFSLILESASTNQTSMYLCASTPSLAGDEQFFGPGTRLTVL.

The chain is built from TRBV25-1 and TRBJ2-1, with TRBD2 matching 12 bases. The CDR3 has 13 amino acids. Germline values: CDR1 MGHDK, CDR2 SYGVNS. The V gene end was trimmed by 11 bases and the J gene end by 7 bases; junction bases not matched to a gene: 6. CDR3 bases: TGTGCCGGTTCGACTAGCGGGAGAAATGAGCAGTTCTTC. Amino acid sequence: CAGSTSGRNEQFF. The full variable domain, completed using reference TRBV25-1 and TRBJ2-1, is EADIYQTPRYLVIGTGKKITLECSQTMGHDKMYWYQQDPGMELHLIHYSYGVNSTEKGDLSSESTVSRIRTEHFPLTLESARPSHTSQYLCAGSTSGRNEQFFGPGTRLTVL.

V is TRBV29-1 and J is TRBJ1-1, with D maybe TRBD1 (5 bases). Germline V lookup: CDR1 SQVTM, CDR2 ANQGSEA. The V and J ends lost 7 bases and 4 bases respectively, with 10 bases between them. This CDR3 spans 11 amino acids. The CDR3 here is CSAGGGTEAFF. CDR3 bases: TGCAGCGCCGGGGGGGGCACTGAAGCTTTCTTT. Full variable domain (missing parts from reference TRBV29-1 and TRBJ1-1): SAVISQKPSRDICQRGTSLTIQCQVDSQVTMMFWYRQQPGQSLTLIATANQGSEATYESGFVIDKFPISRPNLTFSTLTVSNMSPEDSSIYLCSAGGGTEAFFGQGTRLTVV.

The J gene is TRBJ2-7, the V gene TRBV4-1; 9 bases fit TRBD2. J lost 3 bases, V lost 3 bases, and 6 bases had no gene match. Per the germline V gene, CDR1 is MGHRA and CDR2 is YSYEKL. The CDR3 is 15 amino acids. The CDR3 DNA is TGCGCCAGCAGCCAGCCAGCGGGAGGCCGCTACGAGCAGTACTTC. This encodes CASSQPAGGRYEQYF.

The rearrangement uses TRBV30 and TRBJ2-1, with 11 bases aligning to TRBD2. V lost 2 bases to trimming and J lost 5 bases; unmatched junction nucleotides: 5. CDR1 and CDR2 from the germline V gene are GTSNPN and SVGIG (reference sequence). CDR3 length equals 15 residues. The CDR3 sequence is CAWSLASGRHNEQFF. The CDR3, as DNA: TGTGCCTGGAGTCTAGCTAGCGGGAGGCACAATGAGCAGTTCTTC.

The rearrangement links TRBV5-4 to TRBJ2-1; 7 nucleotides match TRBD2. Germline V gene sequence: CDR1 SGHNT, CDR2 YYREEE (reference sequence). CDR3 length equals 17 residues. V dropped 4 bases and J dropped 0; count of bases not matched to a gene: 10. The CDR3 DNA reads TGTGCCAGCAGCCAAAGAAGGACTAGGGGCTCCTACAATGAGCAGTTCTTC. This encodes CASSQRRTRGSYNEQFF.

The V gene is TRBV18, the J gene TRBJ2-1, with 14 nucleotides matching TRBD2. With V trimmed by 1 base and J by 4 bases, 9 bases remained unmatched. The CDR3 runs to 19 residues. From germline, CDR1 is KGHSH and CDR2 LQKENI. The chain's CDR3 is CASSPLGLAGVEGYNEQFF. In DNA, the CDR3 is TGTGCCAGCTCACCACTGGGACTAGCGGGAGTCGAGGGTTACAATGAGCAGTTCTTC. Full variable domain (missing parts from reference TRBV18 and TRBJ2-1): NAGVMQNPRHLVRRRGQEARLRCSPMKGHSHVYWYRQLPEEGLKFMVYLQKENIIDESGMPKERFSAEFPKEGPSILRIQQVVRGDSAAYFCASSPLGLAGVEGYNEQFFGPGTRLTVL.

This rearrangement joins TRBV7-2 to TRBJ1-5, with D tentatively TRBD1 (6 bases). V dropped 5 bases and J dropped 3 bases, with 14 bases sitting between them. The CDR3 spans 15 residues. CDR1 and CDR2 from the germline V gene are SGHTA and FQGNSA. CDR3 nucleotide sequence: TGTGCCAGCAGCCCTCAGGCAGGGGTCAATCAGCCCCAGCATTTT. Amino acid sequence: CASSPQAGVNQPQHF.

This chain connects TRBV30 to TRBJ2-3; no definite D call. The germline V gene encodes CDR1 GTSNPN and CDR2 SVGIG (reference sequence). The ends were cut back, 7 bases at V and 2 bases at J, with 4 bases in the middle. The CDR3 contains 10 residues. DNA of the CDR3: TGTGCCTCCCACACAGATACGCAGTATTTT. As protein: CASHTDTQYF.

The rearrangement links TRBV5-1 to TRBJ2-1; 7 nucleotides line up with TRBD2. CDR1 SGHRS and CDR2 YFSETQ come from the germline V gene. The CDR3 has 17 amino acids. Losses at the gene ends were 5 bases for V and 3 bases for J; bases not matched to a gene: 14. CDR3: CASSQSSGRKGYNEQFF. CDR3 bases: TGCGCCAGCAGTCAATCTAGCGGACGAAAAGGCTACAATGAGCAGTTCTTC.

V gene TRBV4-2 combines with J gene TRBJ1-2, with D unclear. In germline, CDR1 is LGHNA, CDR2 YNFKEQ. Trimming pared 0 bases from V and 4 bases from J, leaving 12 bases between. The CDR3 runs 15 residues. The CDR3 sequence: CASSQDSGGAYGYTF. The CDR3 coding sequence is TGTGCCAGCAGCCAAGATAGTGGCGGAGCCTATGGCTACACCTTC.

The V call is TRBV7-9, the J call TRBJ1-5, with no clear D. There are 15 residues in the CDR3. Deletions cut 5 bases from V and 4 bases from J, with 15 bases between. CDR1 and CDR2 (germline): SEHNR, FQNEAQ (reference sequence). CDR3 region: CASSPDGVPNQPQHF. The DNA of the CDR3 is TGTGCCAGCAGCCCGGACGGGGTCCCAAATCAGCCCCAGCATTTT. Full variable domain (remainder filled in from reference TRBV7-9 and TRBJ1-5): DTGVSQNPRHKITKRGQNVTFRCDPISEHNRLYWYRQTLGQGPEFLTYFQNEAQLEKSRLLSDRFSAERPKGSFSTLEIQRTEQGDSAMYLCASSPDGVPNQPQHFGDGTRLSIL.

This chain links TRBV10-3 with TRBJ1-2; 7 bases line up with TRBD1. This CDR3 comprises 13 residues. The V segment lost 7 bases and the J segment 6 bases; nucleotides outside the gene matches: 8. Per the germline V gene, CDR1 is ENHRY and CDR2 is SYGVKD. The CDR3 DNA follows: TGTGCCATCATGCGAGGGACAGCGAATGGCTACACCTTC. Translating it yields CAIMRGTANGYTF.

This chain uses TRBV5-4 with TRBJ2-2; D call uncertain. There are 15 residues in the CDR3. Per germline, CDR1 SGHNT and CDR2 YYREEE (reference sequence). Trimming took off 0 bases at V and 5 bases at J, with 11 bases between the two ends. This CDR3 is CASSLGQTITGELFF. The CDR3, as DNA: TGTGCCAGCAGCTTGGGCCAGACAATAACCGGGGAGCTGTTTTTT.

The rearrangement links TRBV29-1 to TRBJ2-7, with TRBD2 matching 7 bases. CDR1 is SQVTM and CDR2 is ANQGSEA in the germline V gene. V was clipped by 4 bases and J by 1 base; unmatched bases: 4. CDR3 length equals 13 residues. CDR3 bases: TGCAGCGTTGCAGAGGGAGGGTCCTACGAGCAGTACTTC. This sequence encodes CSVAEGGSYEQYF.

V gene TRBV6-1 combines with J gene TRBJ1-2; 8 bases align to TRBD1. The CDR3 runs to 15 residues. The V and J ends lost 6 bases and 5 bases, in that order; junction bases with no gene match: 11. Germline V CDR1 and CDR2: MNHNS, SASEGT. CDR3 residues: CASSPLSTGDYGYTF. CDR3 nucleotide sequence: TGTGCCAGCAGCCCCCTATCGACAGGGGATTATGGCTACACCTTC.

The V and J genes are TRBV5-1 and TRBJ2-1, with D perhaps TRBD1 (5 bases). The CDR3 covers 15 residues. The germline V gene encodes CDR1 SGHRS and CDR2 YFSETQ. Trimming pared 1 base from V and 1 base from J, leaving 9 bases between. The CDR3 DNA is TGCGCCAGCAGCTTGCAGGGAATATCCTACAATGAGCAGTTCTTC. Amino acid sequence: CASSLQGISYNEQFF.

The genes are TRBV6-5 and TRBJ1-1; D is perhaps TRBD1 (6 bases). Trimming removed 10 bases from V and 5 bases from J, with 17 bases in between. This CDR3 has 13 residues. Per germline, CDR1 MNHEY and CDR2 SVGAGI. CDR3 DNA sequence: TGTGCCACCGCGAGTTGGGGGCCGACTGAAGCTTTCTTT. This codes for CATASWGPTEAFF.

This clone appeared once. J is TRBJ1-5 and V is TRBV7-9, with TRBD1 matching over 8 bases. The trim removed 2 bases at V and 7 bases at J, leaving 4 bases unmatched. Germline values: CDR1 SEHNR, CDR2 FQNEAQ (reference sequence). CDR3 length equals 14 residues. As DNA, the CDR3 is TGTGCCAGCAGCTTACAGGGGGCAGGGCAGCCCCAGCATTTT. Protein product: CASSLQGAGQPQHF. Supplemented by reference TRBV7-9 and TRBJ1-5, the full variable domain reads DTGVSQNPRHKITKRGQNVTFRCDPISEHNRLYWYRQTLGQGPEFLTYFQNEAQLEKSRLLSDRFSAERPKGSFSTLEIQRTEQGDSAMYLCASSLQGAGQPQHFGDGTRLSIL.

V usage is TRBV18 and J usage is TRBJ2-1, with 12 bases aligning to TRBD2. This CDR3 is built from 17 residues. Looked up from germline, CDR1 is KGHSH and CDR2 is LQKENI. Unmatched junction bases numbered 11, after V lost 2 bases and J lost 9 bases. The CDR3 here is CASSPTSASGRAGEQFF. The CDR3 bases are TGTGCCAGCTCACCAACGTCGGCTAGCGGGAGGGCGGGTGAGCAGTTCTTC.

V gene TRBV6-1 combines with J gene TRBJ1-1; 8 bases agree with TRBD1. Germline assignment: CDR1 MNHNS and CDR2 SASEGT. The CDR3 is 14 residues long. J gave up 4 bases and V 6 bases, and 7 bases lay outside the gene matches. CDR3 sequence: CASRRTGWSTEAFF. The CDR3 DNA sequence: TGTGCCAGCAGGAGGACAGGGTGGTCCACTGAAGCTTTCTTT.

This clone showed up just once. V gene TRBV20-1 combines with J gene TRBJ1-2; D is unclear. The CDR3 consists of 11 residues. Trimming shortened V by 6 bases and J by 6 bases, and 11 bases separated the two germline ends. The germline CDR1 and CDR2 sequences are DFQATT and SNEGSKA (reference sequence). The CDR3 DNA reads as TGCAGTGCCCTAGTCTGGAATGGCTACACCTTC. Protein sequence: CSALVWNGYTF.

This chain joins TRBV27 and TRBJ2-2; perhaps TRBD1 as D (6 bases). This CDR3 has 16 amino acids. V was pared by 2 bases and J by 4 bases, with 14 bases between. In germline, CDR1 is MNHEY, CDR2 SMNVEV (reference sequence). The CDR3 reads CASSLGWGLGTGELFF. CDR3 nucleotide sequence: TGTGCCAGCAGTTTAGGTTGGGGGCTGGGCACCGGGGAGCTGTTTTTT.

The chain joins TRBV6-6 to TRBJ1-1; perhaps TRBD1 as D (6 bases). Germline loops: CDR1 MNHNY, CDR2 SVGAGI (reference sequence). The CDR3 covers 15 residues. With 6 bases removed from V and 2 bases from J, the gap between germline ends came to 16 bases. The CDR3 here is CASRDDRPHNTEAFF. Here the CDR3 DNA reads TGTGCCAGCAGGGACGACAGGCCCCATAACACTGAAGCTTTCTTT.

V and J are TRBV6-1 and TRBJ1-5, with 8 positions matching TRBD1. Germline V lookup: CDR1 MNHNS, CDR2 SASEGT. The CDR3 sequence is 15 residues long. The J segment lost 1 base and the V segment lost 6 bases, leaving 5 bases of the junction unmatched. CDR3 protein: CASRMTGESNQPQHF. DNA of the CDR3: TGTGCCAGCAGGATGACAGGGGAGAGCAATCAGCCCCAGCATTTT.

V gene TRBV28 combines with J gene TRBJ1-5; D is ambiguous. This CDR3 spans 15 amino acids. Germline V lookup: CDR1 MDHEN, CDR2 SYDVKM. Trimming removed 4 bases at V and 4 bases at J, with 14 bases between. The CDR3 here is CASSSAPGKNQPQHF. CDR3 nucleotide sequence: TGTGCCAGCAGTTCAGCCCCGGGAAAAAATCAGCCCCAGCATTTT.

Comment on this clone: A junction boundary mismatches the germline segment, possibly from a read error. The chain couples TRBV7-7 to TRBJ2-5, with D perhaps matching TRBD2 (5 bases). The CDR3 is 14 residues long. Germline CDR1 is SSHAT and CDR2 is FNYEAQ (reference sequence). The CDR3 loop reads CASSSGLSRETQYF. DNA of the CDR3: TGTGCTAGCAGCTCCGGACTTAGCAGGGAGACCCAGTACTTC.